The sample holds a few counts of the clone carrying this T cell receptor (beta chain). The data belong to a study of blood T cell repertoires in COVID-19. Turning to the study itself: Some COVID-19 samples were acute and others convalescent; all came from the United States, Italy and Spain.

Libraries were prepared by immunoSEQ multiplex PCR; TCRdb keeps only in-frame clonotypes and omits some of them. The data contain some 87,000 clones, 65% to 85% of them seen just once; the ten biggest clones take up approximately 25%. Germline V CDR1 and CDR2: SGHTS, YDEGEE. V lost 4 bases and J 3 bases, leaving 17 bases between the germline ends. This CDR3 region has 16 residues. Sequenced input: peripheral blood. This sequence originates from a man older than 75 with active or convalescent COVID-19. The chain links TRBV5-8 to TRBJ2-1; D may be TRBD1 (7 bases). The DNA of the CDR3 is TGTGCCAGCAGCGGGGGGACAGAGTCCCTCTACAATGAGCAGTTCTTC. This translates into CASSGGTESLYNEQFF.